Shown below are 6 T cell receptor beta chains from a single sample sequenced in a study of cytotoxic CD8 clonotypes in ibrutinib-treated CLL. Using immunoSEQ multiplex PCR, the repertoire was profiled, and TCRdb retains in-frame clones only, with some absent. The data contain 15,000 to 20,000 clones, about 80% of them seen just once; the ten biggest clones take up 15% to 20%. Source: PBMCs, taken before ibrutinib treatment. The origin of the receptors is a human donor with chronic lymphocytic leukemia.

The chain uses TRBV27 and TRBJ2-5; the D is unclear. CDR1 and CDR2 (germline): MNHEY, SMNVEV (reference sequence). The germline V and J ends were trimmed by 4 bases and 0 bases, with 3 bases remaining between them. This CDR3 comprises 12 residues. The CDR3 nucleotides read TGTGCCAGCAGTTCGCACCAAGAGACCCAGTACTTC. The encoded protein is CASSSHQETQYF.

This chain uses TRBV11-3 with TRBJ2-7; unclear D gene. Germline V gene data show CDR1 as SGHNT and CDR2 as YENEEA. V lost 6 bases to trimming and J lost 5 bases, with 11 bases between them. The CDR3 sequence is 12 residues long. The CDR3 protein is CASSSFTHEQYF. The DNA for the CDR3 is TGTGCCAGCAGTTCGTTCACCCACGAGCAGTACTTC.

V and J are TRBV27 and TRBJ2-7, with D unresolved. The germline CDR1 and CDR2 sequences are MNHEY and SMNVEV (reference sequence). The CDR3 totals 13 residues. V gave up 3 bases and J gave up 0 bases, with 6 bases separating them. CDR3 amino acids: CASSLGPSYEQYF. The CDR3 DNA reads TGTGCCAGCAGTTTGGGTCCCTCCTACGAGCAGTACTTC.

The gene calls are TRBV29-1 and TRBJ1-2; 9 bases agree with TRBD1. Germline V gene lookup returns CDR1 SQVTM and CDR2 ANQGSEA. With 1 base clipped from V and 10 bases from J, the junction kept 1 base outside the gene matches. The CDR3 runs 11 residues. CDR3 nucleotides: TGCAGCGTTGAAGGGACAGGGGTCTACACCTTC. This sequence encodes CSVEGTGVYTF.

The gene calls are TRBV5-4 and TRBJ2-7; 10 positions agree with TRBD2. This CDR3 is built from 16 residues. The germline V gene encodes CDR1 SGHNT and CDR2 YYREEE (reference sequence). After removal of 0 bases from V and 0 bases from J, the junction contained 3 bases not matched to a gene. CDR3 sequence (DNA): TGTGCCAGCAGCTTGGGGGCTAGCGGGGGCTCCTACGAGCAGTACTTC. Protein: CASSLGASGGSYEQYF.

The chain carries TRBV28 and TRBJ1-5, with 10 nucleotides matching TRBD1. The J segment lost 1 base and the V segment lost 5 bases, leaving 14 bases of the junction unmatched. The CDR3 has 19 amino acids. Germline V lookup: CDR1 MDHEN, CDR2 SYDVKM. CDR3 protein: CASSKMEDRGFLSNQPQHF. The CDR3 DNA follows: TGTGCCAGCAGTAAGATGGAGGACAGGGGGTTTCTCAGCAATCAGCCCCAGCATTTT.